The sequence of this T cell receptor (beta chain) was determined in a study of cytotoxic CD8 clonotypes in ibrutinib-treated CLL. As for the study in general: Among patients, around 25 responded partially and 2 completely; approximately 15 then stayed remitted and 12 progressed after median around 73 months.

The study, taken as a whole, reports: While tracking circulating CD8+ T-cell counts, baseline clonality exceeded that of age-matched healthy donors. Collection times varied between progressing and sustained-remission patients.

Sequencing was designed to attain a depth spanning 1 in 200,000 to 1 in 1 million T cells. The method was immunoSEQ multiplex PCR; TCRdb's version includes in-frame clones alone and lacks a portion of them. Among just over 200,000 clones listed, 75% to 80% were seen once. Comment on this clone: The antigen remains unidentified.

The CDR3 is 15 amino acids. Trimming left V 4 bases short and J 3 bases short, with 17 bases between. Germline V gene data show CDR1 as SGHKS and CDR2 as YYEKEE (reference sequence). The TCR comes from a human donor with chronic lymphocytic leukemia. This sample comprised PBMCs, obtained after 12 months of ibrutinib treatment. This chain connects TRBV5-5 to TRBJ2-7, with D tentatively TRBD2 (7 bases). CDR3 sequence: CASSRGLAVLYEQYF. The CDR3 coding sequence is TGTGCCAGCAGCCGGGGGCTAGCGGTTCTCTACGAGCAGTACTTC.